This T cell receptor (beta chain) was captured in a study of CD8 T cells in ankylosing spondylitis. The study, taken as a whole, reports: About 8 highly homologous variants made up a TCR beta motif, and this motif appeared characteristic of ankylosing spondylitis blood. Disease-linked clones reportedly concentrated significantly in matched ankylosing spondylitis synovial fluid.

For TCR beta, libraries came from quantitative 5'-RACE with molecular barcodes. A single record per CDR3 protein comes from TCRdb applying MiXCR to the 5' RACE reads. The profile covers 150,000 or so distinct CDR3 sequences, with approximately 9.9% appearing a single time and roughly 16% taken by the ten largest. This clonotype was found a few times. The antigen remains undetermined. The CDR3 is made up of 15 amino acids. V dropped 0 bases and J dropped 0 bases, with 8 bases sitting between them. Germline values: CDR1 SGHRS, CDR2 YFSETQ. The sequence derives from a female donor with ankylosing spondylitis or in good health (not recorded which). V is TRBV5-1 and J is TRBJ2-3; TRBD1 might be the D (6 bases). Sample: blood, either unsorted or a sorted T cell fraction (not recorded which). The CDR3 region is CASSLAGASTDTQYF. In DNA, the CDR3 is TGCGCCAGCAGCTTGGCAGGGGCTAGCACAGATACGCAGTATTTT.